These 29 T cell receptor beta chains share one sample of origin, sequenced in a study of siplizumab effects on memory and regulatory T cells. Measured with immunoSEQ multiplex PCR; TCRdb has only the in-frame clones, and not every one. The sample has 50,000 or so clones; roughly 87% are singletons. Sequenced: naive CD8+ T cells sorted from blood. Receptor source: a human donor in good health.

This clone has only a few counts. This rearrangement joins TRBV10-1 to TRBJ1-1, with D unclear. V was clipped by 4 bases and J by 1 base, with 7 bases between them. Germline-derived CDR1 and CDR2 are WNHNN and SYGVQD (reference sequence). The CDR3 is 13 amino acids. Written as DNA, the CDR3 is TGCGCCAGCAGTGGAAGCAGGAACACTGAAGCTTTCTTT. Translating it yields CASSGSRNTEAFF.

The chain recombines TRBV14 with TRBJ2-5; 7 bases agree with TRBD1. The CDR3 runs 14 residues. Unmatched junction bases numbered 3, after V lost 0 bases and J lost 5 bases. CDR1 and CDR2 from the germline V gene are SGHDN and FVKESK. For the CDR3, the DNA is TGTGCCAGCAGCCAAGATTCGGGACAGGAGACCCAGTACTTC. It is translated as CASSQDSGQETQYF.

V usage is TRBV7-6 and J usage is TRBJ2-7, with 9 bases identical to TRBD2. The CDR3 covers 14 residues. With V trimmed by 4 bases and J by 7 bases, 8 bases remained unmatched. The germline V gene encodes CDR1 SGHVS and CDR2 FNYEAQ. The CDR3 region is CASSSPAGGGEQYF. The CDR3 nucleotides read TGTGCCAGCAGCTCCCCAGCGGGAGGCGGAGAGCAGTACTTC.

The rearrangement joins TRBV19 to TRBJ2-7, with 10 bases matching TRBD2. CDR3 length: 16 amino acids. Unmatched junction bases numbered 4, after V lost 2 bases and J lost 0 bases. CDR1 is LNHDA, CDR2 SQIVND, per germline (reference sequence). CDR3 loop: CASSISLAGASYEQYF. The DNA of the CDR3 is TGTGCCAGTAGTATATCCCTAGCGGGGGCCTCCTACGAGCAGTACTTC.

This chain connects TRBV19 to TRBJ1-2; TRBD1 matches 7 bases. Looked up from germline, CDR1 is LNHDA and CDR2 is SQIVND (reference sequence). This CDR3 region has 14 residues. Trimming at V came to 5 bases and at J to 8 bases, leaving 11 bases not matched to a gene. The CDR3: CASSPSTGSGGYTF. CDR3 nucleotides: TGTGCCAGTAGTCCCTCGACAGGGTCAGGAGGCTACACCTTC.

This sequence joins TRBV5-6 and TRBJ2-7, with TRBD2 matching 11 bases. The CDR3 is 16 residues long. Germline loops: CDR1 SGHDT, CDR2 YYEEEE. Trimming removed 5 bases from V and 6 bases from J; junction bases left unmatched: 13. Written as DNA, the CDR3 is TGTGCCAGCAGGGCTGGACTAGCGGGCCCCCGCTCCGAGCAGTACTTC. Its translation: CASRAGLAGPRSEQYF.

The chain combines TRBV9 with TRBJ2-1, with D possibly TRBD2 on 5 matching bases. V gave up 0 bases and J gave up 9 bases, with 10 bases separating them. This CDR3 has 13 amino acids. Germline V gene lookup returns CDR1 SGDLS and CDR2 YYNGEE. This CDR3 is CASSVGASFEQFF. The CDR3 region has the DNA TGTGCCAGCAGCGTAGGGGCTAGCTTTGAGCAGTTCTTC.

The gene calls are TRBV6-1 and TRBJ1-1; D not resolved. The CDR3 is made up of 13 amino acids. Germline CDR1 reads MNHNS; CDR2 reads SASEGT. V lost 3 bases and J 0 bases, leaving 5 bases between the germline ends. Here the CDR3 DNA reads TGTGCCAGCAGTGACAGCATGAACACTGAAGCTTTCTTT. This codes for CASSDSMNTEAFF.

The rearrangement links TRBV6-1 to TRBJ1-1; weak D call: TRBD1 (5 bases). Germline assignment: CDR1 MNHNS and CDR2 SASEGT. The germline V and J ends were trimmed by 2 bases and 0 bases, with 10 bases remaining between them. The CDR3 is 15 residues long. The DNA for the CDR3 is TGTGCCAGCAGTGAACGGAGGGGTATGAACACTGAAGCTTTCTTT. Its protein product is CASSERRGMNTEAFF.

The CDR3 DNA reads as TGTGCCAGCAGTCTGGAGGGGTCCTACGAGCAGTACTTC. Translation: CASSLEGSYEQYF. V and J are TRBV27 and TRBJ2-7; D might be TRBD2 (6 bases). V gave up 5 bases and J gave up 1 base, with 9 bases separating them. The CDR3 has 13 amino acids. Germline values: CDR1 MNHEY, CDR2 SMNVEV (reference sequence).

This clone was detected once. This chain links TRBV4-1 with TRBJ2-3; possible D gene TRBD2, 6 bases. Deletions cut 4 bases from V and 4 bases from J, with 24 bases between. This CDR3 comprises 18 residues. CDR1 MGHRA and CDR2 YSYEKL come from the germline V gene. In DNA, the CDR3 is TGCGCCAGCAGCCCCCGGAGTGGGGGGACCTTGGTCGCAGATACGCAGTATTTT. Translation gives CASSPRSGGTLVADTQYF.

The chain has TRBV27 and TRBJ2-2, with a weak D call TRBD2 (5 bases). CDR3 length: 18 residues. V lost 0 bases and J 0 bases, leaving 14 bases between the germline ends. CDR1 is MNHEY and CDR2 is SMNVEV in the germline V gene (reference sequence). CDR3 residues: CASSLSSLFGANTGELFF. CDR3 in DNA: TGTGCCAGCAGTTTATCCAGTCTCTTCGGGGCGAACACCGGGGAGCTGTTTTTT.

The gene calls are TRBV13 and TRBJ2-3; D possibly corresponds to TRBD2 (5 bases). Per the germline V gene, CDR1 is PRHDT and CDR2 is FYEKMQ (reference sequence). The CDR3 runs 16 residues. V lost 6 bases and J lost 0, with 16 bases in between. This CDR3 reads CASSLGRTRSTDTQYF. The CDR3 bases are TGTGCCAGCAGTTTGGGTAGGACTCGGAGCACAGATACGCAGTATTTT.

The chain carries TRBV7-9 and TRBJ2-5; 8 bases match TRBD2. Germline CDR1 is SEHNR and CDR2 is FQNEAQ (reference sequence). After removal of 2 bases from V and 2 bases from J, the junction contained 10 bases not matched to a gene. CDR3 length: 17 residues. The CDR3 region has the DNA TGTGCCAGCAGCTTAAGCGAGGGCGGGGGGCCTCAAGAGACCCAGTACTTC. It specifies CASSLSEGGGPQETQYF.

The CDR3: CASSLVSRSAYEQYF. The DNA of the CDR3 is TGTGCCAGCAGCTTGGTGTCAAGGAGTGCCTACGAGCAGTACTTC. The rearrangement links TRBV5-6 to TRBJ2-7; D call uncertain. The ends were cut back, 0 bases at V and 2 bases at J, with 12 bases in the middle. From germline, CDR1 is SGHDT and CDR2 YYEEEE. The length of the CDR3 is 15 residues.

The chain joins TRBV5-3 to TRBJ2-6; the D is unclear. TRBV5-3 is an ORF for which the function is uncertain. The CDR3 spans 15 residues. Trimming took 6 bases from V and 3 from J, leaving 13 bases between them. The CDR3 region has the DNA TGTGCCAGAAACCTTGGAGTTTTTGGGGCCAACGTCCTGACTTTC. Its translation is CARNLGVFGANVLTF.

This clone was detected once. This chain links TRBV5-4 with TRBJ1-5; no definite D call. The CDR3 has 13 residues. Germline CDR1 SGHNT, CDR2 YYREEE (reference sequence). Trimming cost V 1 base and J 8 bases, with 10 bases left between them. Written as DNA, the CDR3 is TGTGCCAGCAGCTTGAACCATGGGGAGCCCCAGCATTTT. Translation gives CASSLNHGEPQHF.

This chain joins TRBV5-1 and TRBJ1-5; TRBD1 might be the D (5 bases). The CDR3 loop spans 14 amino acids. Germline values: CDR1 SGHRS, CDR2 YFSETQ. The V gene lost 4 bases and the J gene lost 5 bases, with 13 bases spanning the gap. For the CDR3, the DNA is TGCGCCAGCAGCCCTTGGGCGGGGGATCAGCCCCAGCATTTT. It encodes CASSPWAGDQPQHF.

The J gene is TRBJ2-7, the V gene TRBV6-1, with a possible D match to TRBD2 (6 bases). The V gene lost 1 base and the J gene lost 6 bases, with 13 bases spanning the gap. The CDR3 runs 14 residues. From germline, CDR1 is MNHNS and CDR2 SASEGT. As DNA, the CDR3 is TGTGCCAGCAGTGAAGTTGGAGGGACCGCCGAGCAGTACTTC. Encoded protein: CASSEVGGTAEQYF.

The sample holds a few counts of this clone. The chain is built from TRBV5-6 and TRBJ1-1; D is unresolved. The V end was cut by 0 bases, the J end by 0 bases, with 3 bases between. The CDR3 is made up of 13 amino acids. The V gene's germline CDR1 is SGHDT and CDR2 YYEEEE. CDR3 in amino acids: CASSLVVNTEAFF. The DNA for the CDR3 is TGTGCCAGCAGCTTGGTGGTGAACACTGAAGCTTTCTTT.

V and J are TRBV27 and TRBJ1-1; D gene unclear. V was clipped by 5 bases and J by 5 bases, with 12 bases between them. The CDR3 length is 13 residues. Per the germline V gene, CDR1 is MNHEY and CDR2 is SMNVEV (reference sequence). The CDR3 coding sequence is TGTGCCAGCAGTCCTGGTCCGGGGACTGAAGCTTTCTTT. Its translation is CASSPGPGTEAFF.

CDR3 region: CASSYTSGTYNEQFF. In nucleotides, the CDR3 is TGTGCCAGCAGCTATACGAGCGGGACCTACAATGAGCAGTTCTTC. The V gene is TRBV11-2, the J gene TRBJ2-1; 7 nucleotides agree with TRBD2. The germline V gene encodes CDR1 SGHAT and CDR2 FQNNGV. CDR3 length: 15 residues. The ends lost 4 bases at V and 2 bases at J; junction bases unmatched: 5.

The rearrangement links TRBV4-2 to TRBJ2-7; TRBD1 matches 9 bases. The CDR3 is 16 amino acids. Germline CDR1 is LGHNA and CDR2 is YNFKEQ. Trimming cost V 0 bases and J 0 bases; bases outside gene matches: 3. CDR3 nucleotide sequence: TGTGCCAGCAGCCAAGAAGGACAGGGGTACTCCTACGAGCAGTACTTC. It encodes CASSQEGQGYSYEQYF.

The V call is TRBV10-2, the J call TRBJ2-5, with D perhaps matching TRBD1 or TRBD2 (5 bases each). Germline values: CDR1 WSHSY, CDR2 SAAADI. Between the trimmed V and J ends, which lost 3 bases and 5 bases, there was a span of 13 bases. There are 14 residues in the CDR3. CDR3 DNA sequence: TGCGCCAGCAGTGACACGACGTGGGGGGAGACCCAGTACTTC. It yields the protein CASSDTTWGETQYF.

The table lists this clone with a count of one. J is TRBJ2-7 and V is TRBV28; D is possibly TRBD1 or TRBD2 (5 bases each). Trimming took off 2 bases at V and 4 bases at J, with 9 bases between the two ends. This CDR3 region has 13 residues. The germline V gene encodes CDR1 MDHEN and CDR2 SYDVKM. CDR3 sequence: CASSLGGRYEQYF. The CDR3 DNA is TGTGCCAGCAGTTTAGGGGGAAGGTACGAGCAGTACTTC.

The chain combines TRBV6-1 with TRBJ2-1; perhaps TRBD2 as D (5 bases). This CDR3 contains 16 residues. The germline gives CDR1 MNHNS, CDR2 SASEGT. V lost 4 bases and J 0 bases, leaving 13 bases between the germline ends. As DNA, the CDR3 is TGTGCCAGCAGTGCTTATAGCGCCTCCTCCTACAATGAGCAGTTCTTC. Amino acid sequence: CASSAYSASSYNEQFF.

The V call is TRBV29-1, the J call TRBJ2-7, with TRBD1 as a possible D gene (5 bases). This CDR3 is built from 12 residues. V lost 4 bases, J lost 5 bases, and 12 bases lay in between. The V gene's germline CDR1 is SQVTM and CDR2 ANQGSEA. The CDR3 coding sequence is TGCAGCGTTGTAGGGGCTTGGAACGAGCAGTACTTC. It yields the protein CSVVGAWNEQYF.

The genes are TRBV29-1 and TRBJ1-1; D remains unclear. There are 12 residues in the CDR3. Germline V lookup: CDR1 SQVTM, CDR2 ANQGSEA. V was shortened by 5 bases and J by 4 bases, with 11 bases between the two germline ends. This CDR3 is CSVKKLTTEAFF. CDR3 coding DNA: TGCAGCGTTAAAAAGTTAACCACTGAAGCTTTCTTT.

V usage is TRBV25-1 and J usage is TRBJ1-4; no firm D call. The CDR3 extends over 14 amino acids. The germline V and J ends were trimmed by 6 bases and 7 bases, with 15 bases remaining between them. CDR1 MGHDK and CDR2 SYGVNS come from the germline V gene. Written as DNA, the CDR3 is TGTGCCAGCAGCTCATCTATAATGGTTGAAAAACTGTTTTTT. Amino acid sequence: CASSSSIMVEKLFF. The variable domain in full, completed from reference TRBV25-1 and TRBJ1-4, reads EADIYQTPRYLVIGTGKKITLECSQTMGHDKMYWYQQDPGMELHLIHYSYGVNSTEKGDLSSESTVSRIRTEHFPLTLESARPSHTSQYLCASSSSIMVEKLFFGSGTQLSVL.